One and the same sample provided the 30 T cell receptor beta chains below, sequenced in a study of Graves' ophthalmopathy and Graves' hyperthyroidism. The study amplified TCR beta CDR3 regions using RNA transcripts. HTBI primers were employed in first-round RT-PCR, then a second-round multiplex PCR followed. TCRdb used MiXCR to reprocess the multiplex PCR reads, holding one entry per CDR3 protein. Among 300,000 to 450,000 distinct CDR3 sequences listed, roughly 17% were seen once. Specimen: peripheral blood. These receptors all stem from an adult woman with stable Graves' hyperthyroidism.

This clonotype was seen a handful of times. CDR3 loop: CASSQDSGGDNTGELFF. The CDR3 coding sequence is TGTGCCAGCAGCCAAGATTCCGGCGGGGATAACACCGGGGAGCTGTTTTTT. The chain has TRBV4-2 and TRBJ2-2; a possible D gene is TRBD2 (6 bases). V was trimmed by 0 bases and J by 2 bases, leaving 13 bases between them. CDR1 is LGHNA, CDR2 YNFKEQ, per germline. The CDR3 extends over 17 amino acids.

This clonotype has a count of ten or more. The rearrangement uses TRBV6-5 and TRBJ1-1; possibly TRBD1 for D (5 bases). CDR1 MNHEY and CDR2 SVGAGI come from the germline V gene. CDR3 length: 15 amino acids. Deletions cut 0 bases from V and 7 bases from J, with 15 bases between. The DNA of the CDR3 is TGTGCCAGCAGTTACTCGGGACGTCCGGCGAGTGAAGCTTTCTTT. Amino acid sequence: CASSYSGRPASEAFF.

The CDR3 DNA follows: TGCAGTGCTAGTGTGGGGACAAATAATTCACCCCTCCACTTT. It codes for CSASVGTNNSPLHF. This chain links TRBV20-1 with TRBJ1-6, with a weak D call TRBD1 (6 bases). The CDR3 sequence is 14 residues long. The V and J ends lost 3 bases and 5 bases respectively, with 11 bases between them. Germline V gene data show CDR1 as DFQATT and CDR2 as SNEGSKA (reference sequence).

This clonotype has only one observation. V gene TRBV7-2 combines with J gene TRBJ2-7; TRBD1 matches at 8 bases. The CDR3 runs to 14 residues. The V gene end was trimmed by 5 bases and the J gene end by 7 bases; junction bases not matched to a gene: 10. Germline V lookup: CDR1 SGHTA, CDR2 FQGNSA. CDR3 nucleotides: TGTGCCAGCAGCATGAGGACAGGGTTAAAAGAGCAGTACTTC. Residues: CASSMRTGLKEQYF.

This clonotype was recorded at least ten times. The chain carries TRBV30 and TRBJ2-7; 8 bases are a match to TRBD1. CDR3 size: 15 residues. Germline values: CDR1 GTSNPN, CDR2 SVGIG (reference sequence). The junction had 9 bases not matched to a gene; V was cut back by 0 bases and J by 5 bases. CDR3 protein: CAWSVHPDRDDEQYF. The CDR3 bases are TGTGCCTGGAGTGTACATCCGGACAGGGACGACGAGCAGTACTTC. The whole variable domain, filled in from reference TRBV30 and TRBJ2-7, reads SQTIHQWPATLVQPVGSPLSLECTVEGTSNPNLYWYRQAAGRGLQLLFYSVGIGQISSEVPQNLSASRPQDRQFILSSKKLLLSDSGFYLCAWSVHPDRDDEQYFGPGTRLTVT.

As to this clonotype: With a much larger clone just one base away, this may be a read error. The chain links TRBV19 to TRBJ1-2, with unresolved D. Germline assignment: CDR1 LNHDA and CDR2 SQIVND (reference sequence). Trimming pared 3 bases from V and 2 bases from J, leaving 19 bases between. This CDR3 has 17 residues. The chain's CDR3 is CASSIDSEGIENYGYTF. As DNA, the CDR3 is TGTGCCAGTAGTATTGATTCCGAGGGCATCGAGAACTATGGCTACACCTTC.

This clonotype was seen repeatedly, ten times or more. V is TRBV27 and J is TRBJ2-7, with D unclear. CDR1 is MNHEY and CDR2 is SMNVEV in the germline V gene (reference sequence). CDR3 length equals 15 residues. V shed 0 bases and J shed 2 bases, with 11 bases lying between them. In nucleotides, the CDR3 is TGTGCCAGCAGTTTATCGCCGGGCCCAGCCTACGAGCAGTACTTC. It encodes CASSLSPGPAYEQYF.

This sequence joins TRBV12-3 or TRBV12-4 and TRBJ1-1; D call uncertain. V lost 2 bases and J 1 base, leaving 14 bases between the germline ends. The CDR3 has 16 amino acids. CDR3 in amino acids: CASSLIPPPRNTEAFF. CDR3 in DNA: TGTGCCAGCAGTTTAATCCCCCCACCACGGAACACTGAAGCTTTCTTT.

The chain employs TRBV29-1 and TRBJ1-2, with D tentatively TRBD1 (6 bases). This CDR3 contains 12 residues. Germline lookup yields CDR1 SQVTM and CDR2 ANQGSEA. The V end was cut by 7 bases, the J end by 8 bases, with 17 bases between. CDR3: CSAKTGLWGYTF. The CDR3 DNA reads TGCAGCGCCAAAACAGGGTTATGGGGCTACACCTTC.

This clonotype was recorded at least ten times. The rearrangement joins TRBV29-1 to TRBJ1-1; D gene unclear. V was trimmed by 3 bases and J by 0 bases, leaving 8 bases between them. CDR3 length: 13 residues. Germline-derived CDR1 and CDR2 are SQVTM and ANQGSEA. The CDR3 sequence: CSVDTLVNTEAFF. The CDR3 DNA is TGCAGCGTTGATACCCTCGTGAACACTGAAGCTTTCTTT. Supplemented by reference TRBV29-1 and TRBJ1-1, the full variable domain reads SAVISQKPSRDICQRGTSLTIQCQVDSQVTMMFWYRQQPGQSLTLIATANQGSEATYESGFVIDKFPISRPNLTFSTLTVSNMSPEDSSIYLCSVDTLVNTEAFFGQGTRLTVV.

This clonotype was recorded once. The V gene is TRBV19, the J gene TRBJ2-7, with 11 nucleotides matching TRBD1. The CDR3 has 14 amino acids. The junction had 2 bases not matched to a gene; V was cut back by 3 bases and J by 4 bases. Germline V lookup: CDR1 LNHDA, CDR2 SQIVND (reference sequence). The CDR3 reads CASSMGTGGYEQYF. The DNA of the CDR3 is TGTGCCAGTAGTATGGGGACAGGGGGATACGAGCAGTACTTC.

This clonotype was observed once. V usage is TRBV12-3 or TRBV12-4 and J usage is TRBJ1-2; D perhaps matches TRBD1 (5 bases). V shed 6 bases and J shed 5 bases, with 13 bases lying between them. The CDR3 sequence is 13 residues long. The CDR3 region is CASSPGRTYGYTF. CDR3 nucleotide sequence: TGTGCCAGCAGCCCGGGACGGACTTATGGCTACACCTTC.

In its sample, this clonotype was seen many times. The chain uses TRBV18 and TRBJ1-1; D remains unclear. CDR1 and CDR2 from the germline V gene are KGHSH and LQKENI. V was shortened by 2 bases and J by 0 bases, with 13 bases between the two germline ends. The CDR3 has 16 residues. The CDR3 DNA reads as TGTGCCAGCTCACCAGGCACAAATTCGATGAACACTGAAGCTTTCTTT. Its translation is CASSPGTNSMNTEAFF.

This clonotype has just a few counts. The gene calls are TRBV19 and TRBJ2-7; D gene ambiguous. CDR3 length: 15 amino acids. V dropped 5 bases and J dropped 0 bases, with 14 bases sitting between them. CDR1 and CDR2 (germline): LNHDA, SQIVND (reference sequence). Here the CDR3 DNA reads TGTGCCAGTAGTTATCGAGGCGGCTTCTCCTACGAGCAGTACTTC. It translates to CASSYRGGFSYEQYF.

This clonotype came up many times. The J gene is TRBJ2-5, the V gene TRBV9; D is possibly TRBD1 (7 bases). This CDR3 contains 15 residues. V shed 0 bases and J shed 2 bases, with 11 bases lying between them. CDR1 is SGDLS, CDR2 YYNGEE, per germline. The DNA of the CDR3 is TGTGCCAGCAGCGTAGATCCAGGGGGGCAAGAGACCCAGTACTTC. It specifies CASSVDPGGQETQYF.

There are many counts of this clonotype. J is TRBJ1-3 and V is TRBV12-3 or TRBV12-4; D is unresolved. The CDR3 length is 10 residues. With 9 bases removed from V and 4 bases from J, the gap between germline ends came to 4 bases. Here the CDR3 DNA reads TGTGCCAGGCAAGGAAACACCATATATTTT. Amino acids: CARQGNTIYF.

This clonotype was counted at least ten times. At one of its ends the junction is not consistent with the germline gene, which may arise from a read error. The J gene is TRBJ1-2, the V gene TRBV29-1, with TRBD1 identical over 10 bases. This CDR3 region has 14 residues. The germline CDR1 and CDR2 sequences are SQVTM and ANQGSEA. This CDR3 is CCGTGVDANYGYTF. CDR3 bases: TGTTGTGGGACAGGGGTCGACGCTAACTATGGCTACACCTTC.

This clonotype was detected many times. This sequence joins TRBV6-1 and TRBJ2-7; the D gene is possibly TRBD1 (5 bases). This CDR3 region has 13 residues. CDR1 MNHNS and CDR2 SASEGT come from the germline V gene. With 5 bases removed from V and 4 bases from J, the gap between germline ends came to 12 bases. As DNA, the CDR3 is TGTGCCAGCAGTAAGGGGCACCTTTACGAGCAGTACTTC. Encoded protein: CASSKGHLYEQYF.

This clonotype occurred many times. This chain connects TRBV5-1 to TRBJ1-5; TRBD1 is a possible D gene (5 bases). V was clipped by 1 base and J by 0 bases, with 8 bases between them. The CDR3 consists of 15 residues. Germline loops: CDR1 SGHRS, CDR2 YFSETQ. The CDR3 here is CASSLQGDSNQPQHF. In DNA, the CDR3 is TGCGCCAGCAGCTTGCAAGGGGATAGCAATCAGCCCCAGCATTTT.

This clonotype was recorded at least ten times. This sequence joins TRBV5-1 and TRBJ1-6; D is undetermined. Per the germline V gene, CDR1 is SGHRS and CDR2 is YFSETQ. Trimming shortened V by 1 base and J by 7 bases, and 6 bases separated the two germline ends. The CDR3 runs to 13 residues. CDR3 nucleotide sequence: TGCGCCAGCAGCTTGACAGCCAATTCACCCCTCCACTTT. Protein sequence: CASSLTANSPLHF.

The sample holds many counts of this clonotype. The chain recombines TRBV30 with TRBJ2-2, with D perhaps TRBD1 (5 bases). Deletions cut 0 bases from V and 7 bases from J, with 15 bases between. This CDR3 comprises 15 residues. Germline loops: CDR1 GTSNPN, CDR2 SVGIG (reference sequence). The CDR3: CAWSVLRTQIGELFF. CDR3 sequence (DNA): TGTGCCTGGAGTGTACTCAGGACACAAATCGGGGAGCTGTTTTTT.

The gene calls are TRBV28 and TRBJ2-5, with D perhaps TRBD2 (6 bases). CDR1 is MDHEN, CDR2 SYDVKM, per germline. Trimming pared 6 bases from V and 4 bases from J, leaving 18 bases between. The CDR3 contains 15 residues. The CDR3 DNA follows: TGTGCCAGCAGGCGGGACCCCAGCCAGCGAGAGACCCAGTACTTC. This gives the protein CASRRDPSQRETQYF. Using reference TRBV28 and TRBJ2-5 for the parts outside the CDR3, the full variable domain is DVKVTQSSRYLVKRTGEKVFLECVQDMDHENMFWYRQDPGLGLRLIYFSYDVKMKEKGDIPEGYSVSREKKERFSLILESASTNQTSMYLCASRRDPSQRETQYFGPGTRLLVL.

The V and J genes are TRBV6-5 and TRBJ1-1, with D hard to call. Germline V gives CDR1 MNHEY, CDR2 SVGAGI. This CDR3 has 14 amino acids. The ends were cut back, 0 bases at V and 9 bases at J, with 14 bases in the middle. CDR3 nucleotides: TGTGCCAGCAGTTACTCGTCCGATCCCTACCAAGCTTTCTTT. It codes for CASSYSSDPYQAFF.

The sample holds a few counts of this clonotype. The chain has TRBV2 and TRBJ2-4; D is possibly TRBD2 (6 bases). The V gene's germline CDR1 is SNHLY and CDR2 FYNNEI. Trimming took off 6 bases at V and 7 bases at J, with 10 bases between the two ends. This CDR3 comprises 12 residues. In DNA, the CDR3 is TGTGCCAGCAGGCTACGGGGGAACATTCAGTACTTC. This encodes CASRLRGNIQYF.

In its sample, this clonotype was seen many times. The chain joins TRBV11-2 to TRBJ2-7, with D perhaps matching TRBD2 (5 bases). The germline CDR1 and CDR2 sequences are SGHAT and FQNNGV. V lost 4 bases to trimming and J lost 6 bases, with 19 bases between them. The CDR3 is made up of 15 amino acids. The chain's CDR3 is CASSYPGSHAGEQYF. CDR3 coding DNA: TGTGCCAGCAGCTACCCAGGTAGTCACGCGGGCGAGCAGTACTTC.

This clonotype has ten or more counts. V is TRBV7-2 and J is TRBJ2-5; 8 bases agree with TRBD1. Germline trimming cut 5 bases from V and 5 bases from J; bases unmatched to any gene: 4. The CDR3 runs to 13 residues. CDR1 and CDR2 from the germline V gene are SGHTA and FQGNSA. The chain's CDR3 is CASSLGQVETQYF. The DNA of the CDR3 is TGTGCCAGCAGCCTGGGACAGGTGGAGACCCAGTACTTC. The entire variable domain, with the rest obtained from reference TRBV7-2 and TRBJ2-5, is as follows: GAGVSQSPSNKVTEKGKDVELRCDPISGHTALYWYRQSLGQGLEFLIYFQGNSAPDKSGLPSDRFSAERTGGSVSTLTIQRTQQEDSAVYLCASSLGQVETQYFGPGTRLLVL.

This clonotype was detected a few times. V is TRBV4-1 and J is TRBJ2-7, with 8 positions matching TRBD2. The V segment lost 3 bases and the J segment 2 bases; nucleotides outside the gene matches: 9. Germline CDR1 and CDR2: MGHRA and YSYEKL. This CDR3 has 16 amino acids. CDR3 nucleotides: TGCGCCAGCAGCCACCCTGCCGGGACTAGAGCCTACGAGCAGTACTTC. It specifies CASSHPAGTRAYEQYF.

The table lists this clonotype with many counts. J is TRBJ1-1 and V is TRBV24-1; 7 positions agree with TRBD1. V shed 10 bases, J shed 5 bases, and the junction held 9 bases outside the gene matches. CDR1 KGHDR and CDR2 SFDVKD come from the germline V gene. The CDR3 covers 13 residues. Written as DNA, the CDR3 is TGTGCCACAGACAGGGTGGGGTTGACTGAAGCTTTCTTT. Translation: CATDRVGLTEAFF.

This sequence joins TRBV6-2 or TRBV6-3 and TRBJ1-2, with D maybe TRBD1 (5 bases). From germline, CDR1 is MNHEY and CDR2 SVGEGT. The CDR3 length is 15 residues. V was trimmed by 0 bases and J by 1 base, leaving 9 bases between them. CDR3: CASSYSTRGNYGYTF. The DNA for the CDR3 is TGTGCCAGCAGTTACTCGACGAGGGGTAACTATGGCTACACCTTC.

This clonotype was detected many times. This chain uses TRBV5-1 with TRBJ2-7; the match to TRBD2 covers 11 bases. CDR1 is SGHRS and CDR2 is YFSETQ in the germline V gene. V lost 0 bases to trimming and J lost 8 bases; unmatched junction nucleotides: 7. The CDR3 is 15 amino acids. The CDR3 DNA reads TGCGCCAGCAGCTTGGATCGGTTAGCGGGAGGGCAGCAGTACTTC. Protein: CASSLDRLAGGQQYF.